A selection of T cell receptor beta chains follows, all from one sample in a study of shared T cell receptors in the human thymus. Libraries were prepared by immunoSEQ multiplex PCR; TCRdb keeps only in-frame clonotypes and omits some of them. The sample comprises more than 550,000 clones, 75% to 90% of which are singletons, and 0.0095% to 0.011% rests with the top ten. These records were also assigned to another study, of human thymus T cells.

Sequenced: thymocytes. Receptors originate from a girl under three years old with a congenital heart defect. Both conserved end residues are part of each CDR3. The D gene is left open where the match is weak. Size is stated for part of the rows, as once, few or many counts, or as a class when the clone is expanded.

j_call clone_size d_call v_call cdr3_nt cdr3_aa
TRBJ1-5 NA NA TRBV5-8 TGTGCCAGCGGGGAGAATAGCAATCAGCCCCAGCATTTT CASGENSNQPQHF
TRBJ1-2 NA NA TRBV5-4 TGTGCCAGCAGCTTGGAGACAGTATTTGGTGGCTACACCTTC CASSLETVFGGYTF
TRBJ1-1 NA NA TRBV4-1 TGCGCCAGCAGCCAATTGGACGGGGAGAACACTGAAGCTTTCTTT CASSQLDGENTEAFF
TRBJ1-4 NA NA TRBV9 TGTGCCAGCAGCGTCGGGACGCTGGGACAAGGCGATTTCGAAAAACTGTTTTTT CASSVGTLGQGDFEKLFF
TRBJ2-5 few TRBD2 TRBV11-2 TGTGCCAGCAGCCCCGGGACTAGCTCGTCTACCCAGTACTTC CASSPGTSSSTQYF
TRBJ2-5 NA NA TRBV20-1 TGCAGTGCTAGTTGTGAGGAGACCCAGTACTTC CSASCEETQYF
TRBJ2-1 NA NA TRBV4-3 TGCGCCAGCAGCCTCATGAGAGCCTCAGACACCTACAATGAGCAGTTCTTC CASSLMRASDTYNEQFF
TRBJ1-2 NA TRBD1 TRBV18 TGTGCCAGCTCACCACTATGTGGACAGGGTTATAACTATGGCTACACCTTC CASSPLCGQGYNYGYTF
TRBJ1-3 NA NA TRBV6-1 TGTGCCAGCAGTGAAGGCAGGGTTGGAAACACCATATATTTT CASSEGRVGNTIYF
TRBJ1-4 NA NA TRBV7-9 TGTGCCAGCAGCCAAACGACAGTTCCAACTAATGAAAAACTGTTTTTT CASSQTTVPTNEKLFF
TRBJ1-1 once NA TRBV7-2 TGTGCCAGCAGCTACGGGACTGAAGCTTTCTTT CASSYGTEAFF
TRBJ1-6 NA NA TRBV13 TGTGCCAGCAGCTTAGCTAGGGGGATAGGTTCACCCCTCCACTTT CASSLARGIGSPLHF
TRBJ2-2 NA NA TRBV25-1 TGTGCCAGCAGTGAACGTCCCCCGGCGAACACCGGGGAGCTGTTTTTT CASSERPPANTGELFF
TRBJ2-1 NA NA TRBV12-5 TGTGCTAGTGGTTTCGAACAGCGGAGGGATGAGCAGTTCTTC CASGFEQRRDEQFF
TRBJ1-5 NA NA TRBV19 TGTGCCAGTAGTATAGGGAGCCCCCATAGCAATCAGCCCCAGCATTTT CASSIGSPHSNQPQHF
TRBJ1-6 once NA TRBV25-1 TGTGCCAGCAGTCCACTCCGGGACTCCTATAATTCACCCCTCCACTTT CASSPLRDSYNSPLHF
TRBJ2-3 once NA TRBV6-1 TGTGCCAGCAGTGCAACTACAACAGGGCCAAGCACAGATACGCAGTATTTT CASSATTTGPSTDTQYF
TRBJ2-7 few TRBD2 TRBV5-6 TGTGCCAGCAGCTTGAGTGAGGACACGGGGGGCTACGAGCAGTACTTC CASSLSEDTGGYEQYF
TRBJ1-1 once NA TRBV20-1 TGCAGTGCTACGACGGGACATAGAGCTTTCTTT CSATTGHRAFF
TRBJ2-7 NA TRBD1 TRBV5-1 TGCGCCAGCAGCTTGGCCTTCCCGCACAGGGGAAGGTACGAGCAGTACTTC CASSLAFPHRGRYEQYF
TRBJ1-2 NA NA TRBV11-1 TGTGCCAGCAGCCGAAGGACAGCCGCCGACTTTAACTATGGCTACACCTTC CASSRRTAADFNYGYTF
TRBJ2-7 few TRBD1 TRBV7-9 TGTGCCAGCAGCCTTACCGGGACAGGCCCCTACGAGCAGTACTTC CASSLTGTGPYEQYF
TRBJ1-2 NA TRBD1 TRBV7-9 TGTGCCAGCAGGCCTCGGACAGGGGGCATCTATGGCTACACCTTC CASRPRTGGIYGYTF
TRBJ2-7 NA NA TRBV4-3 TGCGCCAGCAGCCAAGATCGCTCAGGGCCCTACGAGCAGTACTTC CASSQDRSGPYEQYF
TRBJ1-2 NA TRBD1 TRBV7-9 TGTGCCAGCAGCTTAGCGGGAAAGGGACAGGGGGCGAAGTTTTATGGCTACACCTTC CASSLAGKGQGAKFYGYTF
TRBJ1-3 NA NA TRBV25-1 TGTGTCCCCATCTCTGGAAACACCATATATTTT CVPISGNTIYF
TRBJ2-5 NA TRBD2 TRBV4-1 TGCGCCAGCAGCCAAGATGGGGGCGGGGGGGCCGAAGAGACCCAGTACTTC CASSQDGGGGAEETQYF
TRBJ2-5 NA TRBD1 TRBV12-5 TGTGCTAGTGTCACTTGTGAAGACAGGGCGCGCGAGACCCAGTACTTC CASVTCEDRARETQYF
TRBJ1-2 NA TRBD1 TRBV4-1 TGCGCCAGCAGCCAAGATCCGACAGGGGGTTTGGGGGGCTACACCTTC CASSQDPTGGLGGYTF
TRBJ1-1 once NA TRBV6-5 TGTGCCAGCAGAGAGCCGGGACAAACTGAAGCTTTCTTT CASREPGQTEAFF
TRBJ1-2 NA NA TRBV5-4 TGTGCCAGCAGCTCGAGTCGCGGTGAGAAGGACTATGGCTACACCTTC CASSSSRGEKDYGYTF
TRBJ1-1 NA NA TRBV7-9 TGTGCCAGCAGCTTTATCGGCAGGGGTGTTTTCGTAGCTTTCTTT CASSFIGRGVFVAFF
TRBJ2-1 NA TRBD1 TRBV7-6 TGTGCCAGCAGCTTAGGAGGGGACAGGGGAACCATACGCCCTTACAATGAGCAGTTCTTC CASSLGGDRGTIRPYNEQFF
TRBJ1-5 NA TRBD1 TRBV18 TGTGCCAGCTCACCACTGACAGGGGATCAGCCCCAGCATTTT CASSPLTGDQPQHF
TRBJ1-2 NA NA TRBV28 TGTGCCAGCAGTTCCGCTTTCGGACAGCATGGCTACACCTTC CASSSAFGQHGYTF
TRBJ2-7 NA TRBD1 TRBV7-6 TGTGCCAGCAGCTTGGACAGGGGTGTTAAGTACGAGCAGTACTTC CASSLDRGVKYEQYF
TRBJ1-2 NA NA TRBV5-1 TGCGCCAGCAGCCCAACACAGTATGGGGGGGTAGGCTACACCTTC CASSPTQYGGVGYTF
TRBJ1-1 NA NA TRBV27 TGTGCCAGCAGTTTAAAGGACAGAATGAACACTGAAGCTTTCTTT CASSLKDRMNTEAFF
TRBJ1-1 NA NA TRBV7-9 TGTGCCAGCAGACCTTCAGGGCCGATCTTGAACACTGAAGCTTTCTTT CASRPSGPILNTEAFF
TRBJ2-7 NA TRBD1 TRBV14 TGTGCCAGCAGCCAAGATCCTGACAGGGATAACGAGCAGTACTTC CASSQDPDRDNEQYF
TRBJ2-5 NA TRBD2 TRBV4-1 TGCGCCAGCAGCCAAGAGAGGCGGGAGGGCCGAGAGACCCAGTACTTC CASSQERREGRETQYF
TRBJ1-5 NA NA TRBV4-1 TGCGCCAGCAGCCAAGATCCCGCAGGGTCTGGCAATCAGCCCCAGCATTTT CASSQDPAGSGNQPQHF
TRBJ2-7 NA TRBD1 TRBV7-8 TGTGCCAGCAGCTTAGGCAGGGGGCACAACGAGCAGTACTTC CASSLGRGHNEQYF
TRBJ2-1 once NA TRBV7-9 TGTGCCAGCAGCTTGAGACTTGGCGACCGCGATGAGCAGTTCTTC CASSLRLGDRDEQFF
TRBJ2-1 few NA TRBV6-6 TGTGCCAGCATCGACCGGGAGAACAGGTCCAATGAGCAGTTCTTC CASIDRENRSNEQFF
TRBJ1-1 NA NA TRBV14 TGTGCCAGCAGCCAATTGGGGCGCACTAACACTGAAGCTTTCTTT CASSQLGRTNTEAFF
TRBJ1-1 NA NA TRBV7-2 TGTGCCAGCAGCTTCGACAGAGTACTCGTAGGCGCTTTCTTT CASSFDRVLVGAFF
TRBJ2-1 NA NA TRBV2 TGTGCCAGGAGGACCTACAATGAGCAGTTCTTC CARRTYNEQFF
TRBJ1-2 NA NA TRBV19 TGTGCCAGTAGTATAGAAAACTCCTATGGCTACACCTTC CASSIENSYGYTF
TRBJ1-3 once NA TRBV4-3 TGCGCCAGCAGCCAAACTCCTCTCCGACAGGACCTAGAAAGGAACACCATATATTTT CASSQTPLRQDLERNTIYF
TRBJ1-2 once TRBD1 TRBV7-9 TGTGCCAGCAGCTTGCCGGGACAGAGTTCCTCGGTGTATGGCTACACCTTC CASSLPGQSSSVYGYTF
TRBJ1-4 NA NA TRBV14 TGTGCCAGCAGCCAGACTGTTGAAAAACTGTTTTTT CASSQTVEKLFF
TRBJ1-2 NA TRBD1 TRBV7-9 TGTGCCAGCAAGACTCTTCACTACACGGACAGGGACTATGGCTACACCTTC CASKTLHYTDRDYGYTF
TRBJ1-6 NA NA TRBV4-1 TGCGCCAGCAGCCAAGGTGCGGGGAAGTATTCACCCCTCCACTTT CASSQGAGKYSPLHF